These 24 T cell receptor beta chains share one sample of origin, sequenced in a study of Graves' ophthalmopathy and Graves' hyperthyroidism. Transcripts of RNA were the source for amplifying TCR beta CDR3 regions. An initial RT-PCR round employing HTBI primers preceded a second-round multiplex PCR. MiXCR was run by TCRdb on the multiplex PCR reads, yielding one entry per CDR3 protein. The top ten hold more than 3% of the sample, which has 600,000 to 700,000 distinct CDR3 sequences, under 50% seen once. Sequenced input: peripheral blood. The receptor set was obtained from an adult man with Graves' ophthalmopathy.

This clonotype was counted ten times or more. This sequence joins TRBV20-1 and TRBJ1-5; TRBD1 agrees at 7 bases. The V and J ends lost 2 bases and 4 bases, in that order; junction bases with no gene match: 5. CDR1 and CDR2 from the germline V gene are DFQATT and SNEGSKA (reference sequence). This CDR3 region has 14 residues. CDR3 bases: TGCAGTGCTAGACCGACAGGGAGAAATCAGCCCCAGCATTTT. Protein: CSARPTGRNQPQHF.

This clonotype has a single count. This chain connects TRBV15 to TRBJ1-5; D is uncertain. Germline V gene sequence: CDR1 LNHNV, CDR2 YYDKDF (reference sequence). CDR3 length equals 14 residues. The ends were cut back, 5 bases at V and 2 bases at J, with 10 bases in the middle. The CDR3 coding sequence is TGTGCCACCAGCGGACTAGCGGGCAATCAGCCCCAGCATTTT. Translating gives CATSGLAGNQPQHF.

This clonotype was counted at least ten times. V usage is TRBV7-2 and J usage is TRBJ1-5; 7 bases agree with TRBD1. CDR3 length equals 14 residues. The V segment lost 3 bases and the J segment 5 bases; nucleotides outside the gene matches: 4. The germline CDR1 and CDR2 sequences are SGHTA and FQGNSA. CDR3 bases: TGTGCCAGCAGCTTCCGACAGGGAGATCAGCCCCAGCATTTT. It translates to CASSFRQGDQPQHF.

This clonotype turned up a few times. The J gene is TRBJ2-7, the V gene TRBV20-1; 11 bases agree with TRBD2. Germline V gene sequence: CDR1 DFQATT, CDR2 SNEGSKA (reference sequence). CDR3 size: 15 residues. J was trimmed by 2 bases and V by 5 bases; bases with no gene match: 8. CDR3 region: CSAQQLSGRAYEQYF. In DNA form, the CDR3 reads TGCAGTGCTCAACAACTTAGCGGGAGGGCCTACGAGCAGTACTTC.

This clonotype appeared many times. The chain combines TRBV12-3 or TRBV12-4 with TRBJ1-3; no firm D call. The length of the CDR3 is 16 residues. V shed 5 bases and J shed 0 bases, with 14 bases lying between them. In nucleotides, the CDR3 is TGTGCCAGCAGTCCCGCCGGACGAAGCTCTGGAAACACCATATATTTT. Amino acids: CASSPAGRSSGNTIYF.

At least ten counts were recorded for this clonotype. This chain links TRBV12-3 or TRBV12-4 with TRBJ1-6; D not resolved. This CDR3 is 12 amino acids long. V lost 5 bases and J lost 7, with 6 bases in between. CDR3 nucleotides: TGTGCCAGCAGTATACAAAATTCACCCCTCCACTTT. As protein: CASSIQNSPLHF.

The V gene is TRBV10-3, the J gene TRBJ2-7; 9 bases map to TRBD1. The CDR3 totals 14 residues. Per germline, CDR1 ENHRY and CDR2 SYGVKD. Unmatched junction bases numbered 14, after V lost 11 bases and J lost 6 bases. CDR3 loop: CAWSVSGTGIEQYF. CDR3 in DNA: TGTGCCTGGAGTGTTTCGGGGACAGGGATCGAGCAGTACTTC.

The chain uses TRBV11-2 and TRBJ1-2, with a possible D match to TRBD2 (7 bases). The DNA end favors TRBJ2-1, so the J call may be wrong. CDR1 SGHAT and CDR2 FQNNGV come from the germline V gene. CDR3 length: 16 amino acids. The CDR3: CASSPRAGAEYNEQFF. CDR3 coding DNA: TGTGCCAGCAGCCCCCGGGCGGGGGCTGAGTACAATGAGCAGTTCTTC.

This clonotype came up many times. The chain uses TRBV6-1 and TRBJ2-5; D is unresolved. Germline V gene sequence: CDR1 MNHNS, CDR2 SASEGT. This CDR3 is 12 amino acids long. The V gene lost 6 bases and the J gene lost 0 bases, with 5 bases spanning the gap. CDR3 loop: CASRQNQETQYF. The CDR3, as DNA: TGTGCCAGCAGGCAGAACCAAGAGACCCAGTACTTC.

The chain combines TRBV29-1 with TRBJ1-3; TRBD1 might be the D (6 bases). Germline-derived CDR1 and CDR2 are SQVTM and ANQGSEA. The CDR3 is 14 amino acids. Trimming removed 4 bases from V and 6 bases from J, with 16 bases in between. CDR3: CSVARGIGTNTIYF. CDR3 in DNA: TGCAGCGTTGCCAGGGGTATAGGTACAAACACCATATATTTT.

This clonotype was seen many times. The chain carries TRBV14 and TRBJ2-7; unclear D gene. Trimming pared 1 base from V and 6 bases from J, leaving 7 bases between. The CDR3 contains 12 residues. Looked up from germline, CDR1 is SGHDN and CDR2 is FVKESK. CDR3 DNA: TGTGCCAGCAGCCAAGGATGGGGCGAGCAGTACTTC. Translation gives CASSQGWGEQYF.

CDR3 protein: CASSLEGTGSYEQYF. As DNA, the CDR3 is TGCGCCAGCAGCTTGGAAGGGACAGGGTCCTACGAGCAGTACTTC. This chain connects TRBV5-1 to TRBJ2-7, with TRBD1 matching 9 bases. V lost 0 bases, J lost 1 base, and 2 bases stayed unmatched. Germline V CDR1 and CDR2: SGHRS, YFSETQ. The CDR3 totals 15 residues.

This clonotype has a count of ten or more. The chain combines TRBV7-8 with TRBJ1-3; D unresolved. The CDR3 consists of 15 residues. CDR1 and CDR2 from the germline V gene are SGHVS and FQNEAQ. V lost 2 bases, J lost 0 bases, and 8 bases lay in between. Here the CDR3 DNA reads TGTGCCAGCAGCTTAAGGACTGTCTCTGGAAACACCATATATTTT. It encodes CASSLRTVSGNTIYF.

This clonotype has ten or more counts. This chain joins TRBV5-4 and TRBJ1-2; D remains ambiguous. Deletions cut 1 base from V and 0 bases from J, with 4 bases between. The CDR3 has 13 amino acids. Germline-derived CDR1 and CDR2 are SGHNT and YYREEE (reference sequence). The CDR3 here is CASSLYANYGYTF. The CDR3 DNA reads as TGTGCCAGCAGCTTGTATGCTAACTATGGCTACACCTTC.

This clonotype showed up many times. DNA for the CDR3: TGCGCCAGCAGCCAAGTCCTACTCGTGGGGGCGCGTGGCTACACCTTC. It is translated as CASSQVLLVGARGYTF. V usage is TRBV4-3 and J usage is TRBJ1-2; possibly TRBD1 for D (6 bases). The CDR3 is made up of 16 amino acids. The V gene's germline CDR1 is LGHNA and CDR2 YSLEER. Trimming removed 1 base at V and 7 bases at J, with 19 bases between.

Turning to this clonotype: Compared with germline, one end of the junction differs, possibly owing to a read error. The chain combines TRBV29-1 with TRBJ2-5, with TRBD2 matching over 10 bases. The CDR3 contains 15 residues. Germline CDR1 is SQVTM and CDR2 is ANQGSEA. The CDR3 DNA reads as TGCAGCGTTGTTGAGTCTAGCGGGGGCATGGGGACCCGGTACTTC. It codes for CSVVESSGGMGTRYF.

Ten or more counts support this clonotype. This rearrangement joins TRBV10-3 to TRBJ2-2, with D maybe TRBD1 (5 bases). Germline loops: CDR1 ENHRY, CDR2 SYGVKD. The CDR3 sequence is 15 residues long. V shed 10 bases and J shed 1 base, with 16 bases lying between them. The CDR3, as DNA: TGTGCCACCCTGGTGAGGACACAGAACACCGGGGAGCTGTTTTTT. Residues: CATLVRTQNTGELFF.

The chain combines TRBV29-1 with TRBJ1-2, with TRBD1 identical over 12 bases. Germline trimming cut 5 bases from V and 8 bases from J; bases unmatched to any gene: 6. From germline, CDR1 is SQVTM and CDR2 ANQGSEA. The CDR3 has 13 residues. The CDR3 coding sequence is TGCAGCGTTCCGTGGGACAGGGGGCTGGGCTACACCTTC. Translated: CSVPWDRGLGYTF.

The J gene is TRBJ1-5, the V gene TRBV27; 7 bases map to TRBD1. The CDR3 sequence is 15 residues long. CDR1 and CDR2 from the germline V gene are MNHEY and SMNVEV (reference sequence). J lost 6 bases, V lost 4 bases, and 9 bases had no gene match. The CDR3 loop reads CASSSYRGASQPQHF. CDR3 sequence (DNA): TGTGCCAGCAGTTCCTACAGGGGAGCCAGTCAGCCCCAGCATTTT.

The J gene is TRBJ1-6, the V gene TRBV10-3; D might be TRBD1 (6 bases). V was clipped by 6 bases and J by 11 bases, with 11 bases between them. This CDR3 has 12 amino acids. Germline CDR1 reads ENHRY; CDR2 reads SYGVKD. The CDR3 protein is CAIRQGGPPLHF. The DNA of the CDR3 is TGTGCCATCAGACAGGGAGGGCCACCCCTCCACTTT.

In regard to this clonotype: A read error may be the cause here, since a much bigger clone is one base away. The chain joins TRBV9 to TRBJ2-7; D is tentatively TRBD1 or TRBD2 (5 bases each). In germline, CDR1 is SGDLS, CDR2 YYNGEE. The CDR3 is 15 residues long. V lost 0 bases and J 0 bases, leaving 10 bases between the germline ends. This CDR3 is CASSVGGASSYEQYF. The DNA for the CDR3 is TGTGCCAGCAGCGTAGGAGGGGCGAGCTCCTACGAGCAGTACTTC.

The sample holds many counts of this clonotype. This sequence joins TRBV29-1 and TRBJ1-2; tentative D call: TRBD1 (6 bases). CDR3 length: 12 residues. Germline V gene data show CDR1 as SQVTM and CDR2 as ANQGSEA. Trimming stripped 6 bases from V and 6 bases from J, with 14 bases between. The CDR3 DNA follows: TGCAGCGTCGGGAGGGGGGCAGATGGCTACACCTTC. Translated: CSVGRGADGYTF.

The gene calls are TRBV20-1 and TRBJ1-4, with 8 positions matching TRBD1. CDR3 length: 13 residues. The germline V gene encodes CDR1 DFQATT and CDR2 SNEGSKA (reference sequence). Here the CDR3 DNA reads TGCAGCGAGGGACAGGCGACGAATGAAAAACTGTTTTTT. It yields the protein CSEGQATNEKLFF.

This clonotype was recorded a few times. The chain uses TRBV5-6 and TRBJ2-5, with D tentatively TRBD2 (6 bases). The CDR3 is 13 residues long. V shed 3 bases and J shed 3 bases, with 9 bases lying between them. Germline CDR1 is SGHDT and CDR2 is YYEEEE. DNA for the CDR3: TGTGCCAGCAGCTGGGGGGTGAAAGAGACCCAGTACTTC. It specifies CASSWGVKETQYF.